Below are 22 T cell receptor beta chains sequenced from a single sample in a study of blood T cells in healthy people across ages. A sample-barcoded 5' primer and a J-beta primer mix were used in a second PCR of about 7 to 11 cycles. MiXCR, applied by TCRdb to the 5' RACE reads, yields one record per CDR3 protein. Of roughly 800,000 distinct CDR3 sequences listed, 25% were seen once; the top ten hold under 9.5%. This sample also belongs to another study, concerning T cells of mothers and their children.

Material for sequencing was blood. Source of these receptors: a boy younger than 18 in good health.

The chain has TRBV28 and TRBJ2-2; the D is unclear. V lost 4 bases to trimming and J lost 2 bases, with 17 bases between them. This CDR3 spans 17 amino acids. Looked up from germline, CDR1 is MDHEN and CDR2 is SYDVKM. The CDR3 spells CASSSWPTSTNTGELFF. The CDR3 DNA follows: TGTGCCAGCAGTTCATGGCCAACCTCGACCAACACCGGGGAGCTGTTTTTT. Variable domain in full (rest from reference TRBV28 and TRBJ2-2): DVKVTQSSRYLVKRTGEKVFLECVQDMDHENMFWYRQDPGLGLRLIYFSYDVKMKEKGDIPEGYSVSREKKERFSLILESASTNQTSMYLCASSSWPTSTNTGELFFGEGSRLTVL.

This clonotype has only a few counts. This chain uses TRBV29-1 with TRBJ1-2; D is unresolved. This CDR3 is 13 amino acids long. V was trimmed by 5 bases and J by 5 bases, leaving 15 bases between them. In germline, CDR1 is SQVTM, CDR2 ANQGSEA. CDR3 loop: CSVYDMTWYGYTF. CDR3 bases: TGCAGCGTTTATGACATGACCTGGTATGGCTACACCTTC.

This clonotype appeared a few times. This sequence joins TRBV28 and TRBJ2-5; TRBD1 is a possible D gene (5 bases). The CDR3 has 13 residues. Trimming shortened V by 6 bases and J by 5 bases, and 13 bases separated the two germline ends. In germline, CDR1 is MDHEN, CDR2 SYDVKM. CDR3: CASRPTGFETQYF. For the CDR3, the DNA is TGTGCCAGCAGACCTACAGGTTTTGAGACCCAGTACTTC.

This clonotype appeared a few times. The rearrangement links TRBV28 to TRBJ1-5; 9 bases match TRBD1. The CDR3 is 16 residues long. Germline values: CDR1 MDHEN, CDR2 SYDVKM. The J segment lost 5 bases and the V segment lost 5 bases, leaving 10 bases of the junction unmatched. The CDR3 reads CASSLETGTGHQPQHF. CDR3 nucleotide sequence: TGTGCCAGCAGTCTAGAAACCGGGACAGGGCATCAGCCCCAGCATTTT.

J is TRBJ2-5 and V is TRBV28, with D perhaps assigned TRBD1 or TRBD2 (6 bases each). The end of the DNA fits TRBJ2-1 better, so the J call may be wrong. Germline loops: CDR1 MDHEN, CDR2 SYDVKM. The CDR3 totals 13 residues. In DNA, the CDR3 is TGTGCCAGCAAAGGTGGGGGGCTCAATGAGCAGTTCTTC. It translates to CASKGGGLNEQFF.

This clonotype was detected a few times. The rearrangement links TRBV7-8 to TRBJ2-7; a possible D gene is TRBD2 (5 bases). The CDR3 loop spans 13 amino acids. Germline V gene data show CDR1 as SGHVS and CDR2 as FQNEAQ. Deletions cut 1 base from V and 7 bases from J, with 11 bases between. The chain's CDR3 is CASSLELGLEQYF. The CDR3 DNA is TGTGCCAGCAGCTTAGAACTAGGGTTGGAGCAGTACTTC.

This clonotype was detected a few times. The rearrangement uses TRBV7-6 and TRBJ2-6; 10 bases are a match to TRBD1. Germline V gene data show CDR1 as SGHVS and CDR2 as FNYEAQ. J gave up 0 bases and V 11 bases, and 10 bases lay outside the gene matches. This CDR3 has 17 amino acids. The CDR3 loop reads CAGGTGDQSSGANVLTF. In nucleotides, the CDR3 is TGTGCCGGGGGGACAGGGGACCAAAGCTCTGGGGCCAACGTCCTGACTTTC.

The chain carries TRBV20-1 and TRBJ2-5, with TRBD1 matching over 11 bases. The DNA end is a closer match to TRBJ2-7, so the J assignment may be wrong. CDR3 length: 15 amino acids. Germline V gene sequence: CDR1 DFQATT, CDR2 SNEGSKA (reference sequence). CDR3 coding DNA: TGCAGTGTTGCCACCGGGACAGGGGGTTCCTACGAGCAGTACTTC. Translating gives CSVATGTGGSYEQYF.

The chain recombines TRBV5-1 with TRBJ2-5; 8 positions match TRBD1. TRBJ2-1 matches the DNA end more closely, so the J call is doubtful. This CDR3 comprises 16 residues. Germline CDR1 SGHRS, CDR2 YFSETQ. The CDR3 sequence: CASSLAVGGQGDEQFF. The CDR3 DNA reads as TGCGCCAGCAGCTTGGCCGTAGGAGGACAGGGAGATGAGCAGTTCTTC.

This clonotype was observed at least ten times. The chain employs TRBV20-1 and TRBJ2-7; 9 bases match TRBD1. V lost 6 bases and J lost 4; bases outside the gene matches: 7. CDR1 is DFQATT, CDR2 SNEGSKA, per germline (reference sequence). This CDR3 spans 13 amino acids. The chain's CDR3 is CSANRDRAYEQYF. In DNA form, the CDR3 reads TGCAGTGCGAACCGGGACAGGGCTTACGAGCAGTACTTC.

This clonotype appeared a few times. The J gene is TRBJ2-3, the V gene TRBV29-1; 8 nucleotides match TRBD2. Germline V gene data show CDR1 as SQVTM and CDR2 as ANQGSEA. There are 14 residues in the CDR3. V was pared by 4 bases and J by 4 bases, with 7 bases of the junction left unmatched. The CDR3 sequence is CSVVTGGAADTQYF. CDR3 coding DNA: TGCAGCGTTGTGACGGGGGGGGCGGCAGATACGCAGTATTTT.

In this sample, this clonotype turned up a few times. V usage is TRBV6-1 and J usage is TRBJ1-5; possibly TRBD1 for D (5 bases). The CDR3 length is 15 residues. The V gene's germline CDR1 is MNHNS and CDR2 SASEGT. V was shortened by 6 bases and J by 5 bases, with 17 bases between the two germline ends. CDR3 bases: TGTGCCAGCAGGACCCCGGACACCCGATATCAGCCCCAGCATTTT. It codes for CASRTPDTRYQPQHF.

The chain combines TRBV6-2 or TRBV6-3 with TRBJ2-5, with 9 nucleotides matching TRBD2. The DNA end favors TRBJ2-1, so the J call may be wrong. The CDR3 length is 17 residues. Germline V gene sequence: CDR1 MNHEY, CDR2 SVGEGT. CDR3: CASSSLSPGLADNEQFF. Here the CDR3 DNA reads TGTGCCAGCAGTTCCCTTTCTCCGGGACTAGCAGACAATGAGCAGTTCTTC.

Only a few counts were recorded for this clonotype. The chain joins TRBV6-5 to TRBJ2-2; weak D call: TRBD2 (5 bases). This CDR3 spans 15 amino acids. The V end lost 2 bases, the J end lost 5 bases, and 12 bases lay between the germline ends. Germline V lookup: CDR1 MNHEY, CDR2 SVGAGI. CDR3 in amino acids: CASSYPPGGTGELFF. CDR3 sequence (DNA): TGTGCCAGCAGTTACCCGCCCGGCGGGACCGGGGAGCTGTTTTTT.

This clonotype was observed a few times. CDR3 nucleotide sequence: TGTGCCACCAGTGATTTGAGCCAGGGAACGACCCAAGAGACCCAGTACTTC. Its translation is CATSDLSQGTTQETQYF. The chain recombines TRBV24-1 with TRBJ2-5, with TRBD1 as a possible D gene (5 bases). The CDR3 spans 17 residues. CDR1 and CDR2 (germline): KGHDR, SFDVKD. Trimming left V 0 bases short and J 1 base short, with 14 bases between.

The CDR3 loop reads CASSLASGSNYGYTF. The DNA for the CDR3 is TGCGCCAGCAGCTTGGCCTCAGGGAGTAACTATGGCTACACCTTC. The chain has TRBV5-1 and TRBJ1-2; maybe TRBD1 (5 bases). The germline V gene has CDR1 SGHRS and CDR2 YFSETQ. This CDR3 is 15 amino acids long. V was cut by 0 bases and J by 1 base, with 10 bases left in between.

This clonotype was recorded a few times. Written as DNA, the CDR3 is TGCAGTGCTAGAGGGGAAGGACTAGCGCCCGGGGAGGGGTCCTACGAGCAGTACTTC. Amino acid sequence: CSARGEGLAPGEGSYEQYF. J is TRBJ2-7 and V is TRBV20-1; 9 nucleotides line up with TRBD2. This CDR3 contains 19 residues. The trim removed 1 base at V and 1 base at J, leaving 17 bases unmatched. CDR1 and CDR2 from the germline V gene are DFQATT and SNEGSKA (reference sequence).

Here the CDR3 reads CASSPLTGYLTDTQYF. CDR3 bases: TGTGCCAGCAGCCCGTTGACAGGGTATTTGACAGATACGCAGTATTTT. The rearrangement joins TRBV14 to TRBJ2-3; 7 bases match TRBD1. The CDR3 sequence is 16 residues long. The junction had 10 bases not matched to a gene; V was cut back by 4 bases and J by 3 bases. The germline CDR1 and CDR2 sequences are SGHDN and FVKESK.

On this clonotype itself: The junction does not match germline at one end; this may be a read error. The gene calls are TRBV11-2 and TRBJ2-1; possibly TRBD2 for D (6 bases). The CDR3 runs to 13 residues. Germline loops: CDR1 SGHAT, CDR2 FQNNGV. CDR3 in amino acids: CASSPASDDEQSF. CDR3 nucleotides: TGTGCCAGCAGCCCGGCTAGCGACGATGAGCAGTCCTTC.

This clonotype was counted between two and nine times. CDR3 protein: CASSSPTLNTEAFF. The CDR3 coding sequence is TGTGCCAGCAGTTCCCCGACACTGAACACTGAAGCTTTCTTT. V is TRBV7-9 and J is TRBJ1-1; D not certain. The CDR3 is 14 residues long. The V and J ends lost 6 bases and 0 bases respectively, with 11 bases between them. Germline assignment: CDR1 SEHNR and CDR2 FQNEAQ (reference sequence).

This chain uses TRBV28 with TRBJ2-5; D may be TRBD1 (6 bases). TRBJ2-7 matches the DNA end more closely, so the J call is doubtful. The germline V gene encodes CDR1 MDHEN and CDR2 SYDVKM. The CDR3 loop spans 12 amino acids. CDR3 DNA: TGTGCCAGCCAGGGGATGCTCTACGAGCAGTACTTC. This gives the protein CASQGMLYEQYF.

This clonotype occurred a few times. V and J are TRBV13 and TRBJ2-5; D call uncertain. Germline V lookup: CDR1 PRHDT, CDR2 FYEKMQ (reference sequence). Trimming shortened V by 3 bases and J by 4 bases, and 6 bases separated the two germline ends. CDR3 size: 12 residues. The CDR3 nucleotides read TGTGCCAGCAGCTTCATGGTAGAGACCCAGTACTTC. Translated, it gives CASSFMVETQYF.